This T cell receptor (beta chain) stems from a study of PD-L1 blockade in urothelial cancer. Metastatic or locally advanced urothelial carcinoma was present in the patients. Only in-frame clones appear in the TCRdb table, and some are missing; sequencing was by immunoSEQ multiplex PCR. The sample lists around 35,000 clones, 82% occurring once. General study findings and limits: In blood sampled pretreatment, TCR clonality below the median predicted better survival. Greater 3-week expansion of tumor-associated blood clones was recorded for durable-benefit patients.

With regard to this clone: Its antigen is undetermined.

The CDR3 has 15 amino acids. Trimming stripped 6 bases from V and 0 bases from J, with 12 bases between. Germline CDR1 is SGHRS and CDR2 is YFSETQ. This sequence was found in a man aged 60 to 75 with urothelial cancer. This sequence joins TRBV5-1 and TRBJ2-2; possibly TRBD1 for D (6 bases). The source material was PBMCs, sampled around atezolizumab (anti-PD-L1) treatment. DNA for the CDR3: TGCGCCAGCACCGCCTGGGGGCCGAACACCGGGGAGCTGTTTTTT. It yields the protein CASTAWGPNTGELFF.